The 8 T cell receptor beta chains reported below all come from one sample, sequenced in a study of identical twins. TCRdb analysed the 5' RACE reads with MiXCR anew, one entry per CDR3 protein. The sample holds around 1.7 million distinct CDR3 sequences, 25% to 35% seen once. The sequencing input was cord blood. Source of these receptors: a newborn girl in good health.

Comments on this clonotype: A much larger clone differs from this one at a single base, so this may be a read error. The chain has TRBV12-3 or TRBV12-4 and TRBJ1-2, with D uncertain. The CDR3 extends over 14 amino acids. The CDR3, as DNA: TGTGCCAGCAGTTTAAAGGGCCCAACCTATGACTACACCTTC. Translation gives CASSLKGPTYDYTF.

This clonotype was counted a single time. V and J are TRBV24-1 and TRBJ2-5; D possibly corresponds to TRBD1 (6 bases). Germline assignment: CDR1 KGHDR and CDR2 SFDVKD. Deletions cut 2 bases from V and 11 bases from J, with 14 bases between. The CDR3 totals 13 residues. In DNA, the CDR3 is TGTGCCACCAGTGATTACAGGGAAAATGAGCAGTACTTC. Translating gives CATSDYRENEQYF.

The chain carries TRBV13 and TRBJ1-1; D remains unclear. Germline V CDR1 and CDR2: PRHDT, FYEKMQ (reference sequence). V was cut by 2 bases and J by 1 base, with 14 bases left in between. This CDR3 contains 16 residues. The CDR3 here is CASSLQARSSNTEAFF. CDR3 sequence (DNA): TGTGCCAGCAGCTTACAGGCAAGGTCCTCGAACACTGAAGCTTTCTTT.

This chain links TRBV6-1 with TRBJ1-2; TRBD1 agrees at 9 bases. Looked up from germline, CDR1 is MNHNS and CDR2 is SASEGT. The CDR3 has 14 amino acids. Germline trimming cut 6 bases from V and 4 bases from J; bases unmatched to any gene: 6. The CDR3 here is CASRAGTGFYGYTF. CDR3 sequence (DNA): TGTGCCAGCAGGGCCGGGACAGGGTTCTATGGCTACACCTTC.

The chain links TRBV6-5 to TRBJ2-1, with TRBD2 identical over 10 bases. The CDR3 length is 14 residues. CDR1 is MNHEY and CDR2 is SVGAGI in the germline V gene. After removal of 0 bases from V and 9 bases from J, the junction contained 2 bases not matched to a gene. DNA of the CDR3: TGTGCCAGCAGTTACTCGACTAGCGGGCTTGAGCAGTTCTTC. It is translated as CASSYSTSGLEQFF.

This clonotype has more than one count but fewer than ten. The chain uses TRBV5-1 and TRBJ2-7; 8 nucleotides match TRBD1. Germline V gives CDR1 SGHRS, CDR2 YFSETQ. The CDR3 is 15 amino acids. Trimming removed 3 bases from V and 2 bases from J; junction bases left unmatched: 7. The CDR3 bases are TGCGCCAGCAGCTATGACAGGGGACCACCCTACGAGCAGTACTTC. Encoded protein: CASSYDRGPPYEQYF.

The genes are TRBV25-1 and TRBJ1-2; a possible D gene is TRBD1 (5 bases). The germline V gene has CDR1 MGHDK and CDR2 SYGVNS. The CDR3 has 14 residues. Trimming removed 4 bases from V and 4 bases from J, with 13 bases in between. CDR3 nucleotide sequence: TGTGCCAGCAGTGGGGGACTGCCCCTCTATGGCTACACCTTC. Translation: CASSGGLPLYGYTF.

This clonotype turned up a few times. This chain links TRBV6-5 with TRBJ1-2; 7 nucleotides line up with TRBD1. Germline lookup yields CDR1 MNHEY and CDR2 SVGAGI. This CDR3 is built from 16 residues. CDR3 sequence reads: CASGTETKGGSNGYTF. CDR3 DNA: TGTGCTTCCGGGACAGAGACGAAGGGGGGCTCTAATGGCTACACCTTC.